The 9 T cell receptor beta chains below come from one sample, sequenced in a study of OX40 agonist ivuxolimab in advanced cancers. Profiled with immunoSEQ multiplex PCR; TCRdb holds only in-frame clones, not every one. The table lists 65,000 or so clones, around 80% of them singletons. Sequenced here: CD4+ or CD8+ T cells sorted from blood, sampled in a trial of the OX40 agonist ivuxolimab. All receptors derive from an adult with an advanced solid tumor such as melanoma, head and neck, liver or kidney cancer.

V and J are TRBV30 and TRBJ1-1; 12 bases agree with TRBD1. CDR3 length: 18 residues. The ends lost 5 bases at V and 7 bases at J; junction bases unmatched: 20. Germline loops: CDR1 GTSNPN, CDR2 SVGIG (reference sequence). The CDR3 loop is CAWCVRDRGRGHAIEAFF. Written as DNA, the CDR3 is TGTGCCTGGTGCGTACGGGACAGGGGGCGAGGGCACGCCATTGAAGCTTTCTTT.

CDR3: CASSSRDTQNYGYTF. The CDR3 nucleotides are TGTGCCAGCAGTAGCCGGGACACACAAAACTATGGCTACACCTTC. V gene TRBV6-5 combines with J gene TRBJ1-2, with a tentative D call TRBD1 (6 bases). This CDR3 region has 15 residues. V was clipped by 5 bases and J by 2 bases, with 15 bases between them. In germline, CDR1 is MNHEY, CDR2 SVGAGI.

The chain joins TRBV7-9 to TRBJ1-3; no clear D gene. Germline CDR1 SEHNR, CDR2 FQNEAQ (reference sequence). Trimming took off 0 bases at V and 8 bases at J, with 5 bases between the two ends. CDR3 size: 12 residues. The CDR3 nucleotides are TGTGCCAGCAGCTTAGCTTGGGACACCATATATTTT. Encoded protein: CASSLAWDTIYF.

The CDR3: CASQGLHPGYTF. CDR3 DNA sequence: TGTGCCAGCCAGGGGTTACACCCGGGCTACACCTTC. This sequence joins TRBV5-6 and TRBJ1-2; a weak D match, TRBD1 (6 bases). Per germline, CDR1 SGHDT and CDR2 YYEEEE. The V and J ends lost 7 bases and 8 bases respectively, with 15 bases between them. This CDR3 comprises 12 residues.

This rearrangement joins TRBV6-5 to TRBJ2-7, with a tentative D call TRBD1 (6 bases). The germline V gene encodes CDR1 MNHEY and CDR2 SVGAGI. The V gene lost 0 bases and the J gene lost 9 bases, with 12 bases spanning the gap. The CDR3 contains 13 residues. CDR3 nucleotides: TGTGCCAGCAGTTACTCGGCGGACAGAGGGCAGTACTTC. As protein: CASSYSADRGQYF.

The rearrangement links TRBV2 to TRBJ2-3, with D possibly being TRBD2 (7 bases). CDR3 size: 16 residues. Trimming took off 1 base at V and 0 bases at J, with 11 bases between the two ends. Germline V gene lookup returns CDR1 SNHLY and CDR2 FYNNEI. CDR3 sequence (DNA): TGTGCCAGCAGTGAAGTCGGGGGGCCAAGCACAGATACGCAGTATTTT. This sequence encodes CASSEVGGPSTDTQYF.

In DNA, the CDR3 is TGCAGCGTGACCGGGACTAGCGGGGCGGCGGGGTACGAGCAGTACTTC. Its protein is CSVTGTSGAAGYEQYF. The rearrangement links TRBV29-1 to TRBJ2-7; 13 nucleotides match TRBD2. Germline V gene lookup returns CDR1 SQVTM and CDR2 ANQGSEA. V dropped 6 bases and J dropped 4; count of bases not matched to a gene: 12. The CDR3 extends over 16 amino acids.

The chain uses TRBV2 and TRBJ2-5; 9 nucleotides line up with TRBD1. The CDR3 runs to 15 residues. CDR1 is SNHLY, CDR2 FYNNEI, per germline. V lost 5 bases and J lost 4; bases outside the gene matches: 8. CDR3 amino acids: CASSPYRGQGETQYF. In DNA form, the CDR3 reads TGTGCCAGCAGTCCCTACAGGGGGCAGGGAGAGACCCAGTACTTC. The full variable domain, completed using reference TRBV2 and TRBJ2-5, is EPEVTQTPSHQVTQMGQEVILRCVPISNHLYFYWYRQILGQKVEFLVSFYNNEISEKSEIFDDQFSVERPDGSNFTLKIRSTKLEDSAMYFCASSPYRGQGETQYFGPGTRLLVL.

This clone has just one count. The chain links TRBV5-4 to TRBJ2-1; TRBD1 matches 7 bases. Germline V lookup: CDR1 SGHNT, CDR2 YYREEE (reference sequence). CDR3 length: 14 residues. J lost 7 bases, V lost 1 base, and 5 bases had no gene match. CDR3 amino acids: CASSLKGAFNEQFF. CDR3 DNA sequence: TGTGCCAGCAGCTTGAAGGGGGCGTTTAATGAGCAGTTCTTC.